This is a list of T cell receptor beta chains from one sample in a study of blood T cell repertoires in COVID-19. Clones were sequenced by immunoSEQ multiplex PCR, and TCRdb holds only the in-frame ones, with some missing. The sample carries about 120,000 clones, approximately 85% recorded once. The sample comprised peripheral blood. The receptors originated from a man younger than 45 with COVID-19, enrolled during active disease. Each CDR3 is given with its conserved first and last residue. Fields, in order: CDR3 DNA, CDR3 protein, D gene, clone size, J gene, V gene. A D gene is named only where the DNA matches it firmly. Only some rows state a clone size, as once, few, many or a class for expanded clones.

cdr3_nt: TGTGCCAGCAGCTTAGGGGGGACAGGGTATCAGCCCCAGCATTTT; cdr3_aa: CASSLGGTGYQPQHF; d_call: TRBD1; clone_size: .; j_call: TRBJ1-5; v_call: TRBV11-2
cdr3_nt: TGTGCCAGTACCAAAACCACGGGACAACTAGCCAAAAACATTCAGTACTTC; cdr3_aa: CASTKTTGQLAKNIQYF; d_call: .; clone_size: .; j_call: TRBJ2-4; v_call: TRBV19
cdr3_nt: TGTGCCAGCAGCGTAACTAGAAGCTCTGGGGCCAACGTCCTGACTTTC; cdr3_aa: CASSVTRSSGANVLTF; d_call: .; clone_size: once; j_call: TRBJ2-6; v_call: TRBV9
cdr3_nt: TGTGCCAGTTTTGTCGGGAAGAGCTCTGGAAACACCATATATTTT; cdr3_aa: CASFVGKSSGNTIYF; d_call: .; clone_size: .; j_call: TRBJ1-3; v_call: TRBV19
cdr3_nt: TGTGCCAGCAGGGACAGGGGTACCGGGGAGCTGTTTTTT; cdr3_aa: CASRDRGTGELFF; d_call: TRBD1; clone_size: .; j_call: TRBJ2-2; v_call: TRBV2
cdr3_nt: TGTGCCAGCAGCCCCTCGGACAAAGCGGGTGAGCAGTTCTTC; cdr3_aa: CASSPSDKAGEQFF; d_call: .; clone_size: .; j_call: TRBJ2-1; v_call: TRBV7-9
cdr3_nt: TGTGCCACCCACTCCTTCGGCTACACCTTC; cdr3_aa: CATHSFGYTF; d_call: .; clone_size: .; j_call: TRBJ1-2; v_call: TRBV6-5
cdr3_nt: TGTGCCAGCAGCCTCCGGGACAGGGGGCCCACTGAAGCTTTCTTT; cdr3_aa: CASSLRDRGPTEAFF; d_call: TRBD1; clone_size: .; j_call: TRBJ1-1; v_call: TRBV7-9
cdr3_nt: TGTGCCAGTACCCCGGACAGAATAAGATTGTTTTTT; cdr3_aa: CASTPDRIRLFF; d_call: .; clone_size: few; j_call: TRBJ1-4; v_call: TRBV19
cdr3_nt: TGTGCCAGCAGTTTATCTCGCGGCCCGAACACCGGGGAGCTGTTTTTT; cdr3_aa: CASSLSRGPNTGELFF; d_call: .; clone_size: .; j_call: TRBJ2-2; v_call: TRBV27
cdr3_nt: TGTGCCAGCAGCCAAGAACCCTCGCGCGGGGGTTACAATGAGCAGTTCTTC; cdr3_aa: CASSQEPSRGGYNEQFF; d_call: TRBD2; clone_size: .; j_call: TRBJ2-1; v_call: TRBV4-2
cdr3_nt: TGCGCCAGCAGCCAAGACCAGGGATCCAATCAGCCCCAGCATTTT; cdr3_aa: CASSQDQGSNQPQHF; d_call: .; clone_size: .; j_call: TRBJ1-5; v_call: TRBV4-1
cdr3_nt: TGTGCCAGCAGAGCGGGAAATCAGCCCCAGCATTTT; cdr3_aa: CASRAGNQPQHF; d_call: .; clone_size: .; j_call: TRBJ1-5; v_call: TRBV28
cdr3_nt: TGCAGCGTAGCCCGGGGGGGGCCGGGAGATACGCAGTATTTT; cdr3_aa: CSVARGGPGDTQYF; d_call: TRBD2; clone_size: .; j_call: TRBJ2-3; v_call: TRBV29-1
cdr3_nt: TGTGCCAGCATGGCCCTTGCTGATTCACCCCTCCACTTT; cdr3_aa: CASMALADSPLHF; d_call: .; clone_size: once; j_call: TRBJ1-6; v_call: TRBV2
cdr3_nt: TGTGCCAGTAGTATAGGGCGGGGTTCGCAGACCCAGTACTTC; cdr3_aa: CASSIGRGSQTQYF; d_call: .; clone_size: .; j_call: TRBJ2-5; v_call: TRBV19
cdr3_nt: TGTGCCAGCAGCTTGTCTCCAGGGGAGGGCACTGAAGCTTTCTTT; cdr3_aa: CASSLSPGEGTEAFF; d_call: .; clone_size: few; j_call: TRBJ1-1; v_call: TRBV7-8
cdr3_nt: TGTGCCAGCAGTTCAATCACAGGGGCTAATCAGCCCCAGCATTTT; cdr3_aa: CASSSITGANQPQHF; d_call: TRBD1; clone_size: .; j_call: TRBJ1-5; v_call: TRBV27
cdr3_nt: TGTGCCAGCAGCGCCTGCCGGGACTCGCGGGGGGGAACGGGGGAGACCCAGTACTTC; cdr3_aa: CASSACRDSRGGTGETQYF; d_call: TRBD2; clone_size: .; j_call: TRBJ2-5; v_call: TRBV9
cdr3_nt: TGTGCCAGCAGCTTGTTGGCGGACTCTGGAAACACCATATATTTT; cdr3_aa: CASSLLADSGNTIYF; d_call: .; clone_size: .; j_call: TRBJ1-3; v_call: TRBV5-6
cdr3_nt: TGTGCCTGGAGCCTGCAGATCACTGAAGCTTTCTTT; cdr3_aa: CAWSLQITEAFF; d_call: .; clone_size: .; j_call: TRBJ1-1; v_call: TRBV30
cdr3_nt: TGTGCCAGCAGCTCGGGACAGCTAACCTACGAGCAGTACTTC; cdr3_aa: CASSSGQLTYEQYF; d_call: TRBD1; clone_size: once; j_call: TRBJ2-7; v_call: TRBV5-5
cdr3_nt: TGTGCCAGCAGCGAGGGAGGAATGAACACTGAAGCTTTCTTT; cdr3_aa: CASSEGGMNTEAFF; d_call: .; clone_size: .; j_call: TRBJ1-1; v_call: TRBV9
cdr3_nt: TGTGCCAGCAGCGCACGGACAGGGGGCAACACTGAAGCTTTCTTT; cdr3_aa: CASSARTGGNTEAFF; d_call: TRBD1; clone_size: .; j_call: TRBJ1-1; v_call: TRBV5-6
cdr3_nt: TGTGCCAGCAGTGAGGCGAACACTGAAGCTTTCTTT; cdr3_aa: CASSEANTEAFF; d_call: .; clone_size: .; j_call: TRBJ1-1; v_call: TRBV2
cdr3_nt: TGTGCCAGCAGCTTGGGTAGTCTAGCGGCAGAGACCCAGTACTTC; cdr3_aa: CASSLGSLAAETQYF; d_call: TRBD2; clone_size: .; j_call: TRBJ2-5; v_call: TRBV5-6
cdr3_nt: TGTGCCAGCAGCCAAGATTTGCCTACAGGGGTGGATAATTCACCCCTCCACTTT; cdr3_aa: CASSQDLPTGVDNSPLHF; d_call: TRBD1; clone_size: .; j_call: TRBJ1-6; v_call: TRBV4-2
cdr3_nt: TGTGCCAGCAGGCTAGCGGGGGGATTCACAGATACGCAGTATTTT; cdr3_aa: CASRLAGGFTDTQYF; d_call: TRBD2; clone_size: .; j_call: TRBJ2-3; v_call: TRBV7-2
cdr3_nt: TGTGCCAGCAGCCCCCTAGCACGGGAGACCCAGTACTTC; cdr3_aa: CASSPLARETQYF; d_call: .; clone_size: .; j_call: TRBJ2-5; v_call: TRBV3-1/TRBV3-2
cdr3_nt: TGCGCCAGCAGCTTGGGACAGGGGCTGTACGAGCAGTACTTC; cdr3_aa: CASSLGQGLYEQYF; d_call: TRBD1; clone_size: few; j_call: TRBJ2-7; v_call: TRBV5-1